The rows below give T cell receptor beta chains drawn from one sample of a study of T cells in Graves' hyperthyroidism and ophthalmopathy. TCRdb itself ran the multiplex PCR reads through MiXCR, one entry per CDR3 protein. The top ten clones hold around a third of a sample with about 350,000 distinct CDR3 sequences, roughly 17% of them seen once. Sequencing used blood. These receptors came from a woman in her 30s with Graves' hyperthyroidism that later progressed to Graves' ophthalmopathy. Both conserved end residues are part of each CDR3. Each record gives: J gene, clone size, V gene, D gene, CDR3 protein, CDR3 DNA. A D gene is named only where the DNA matches it firmly. Only part of the rows carry a size: once, few, many, or a class if the clone is expanded.

>TRBJ2-7|many|TRBV10-3|TRBD2
CAISDILAESSYEQYF
TGTGCCATCAGTGATATACTAGCGGAGAGCTCCTACGAGCAGTACTTC
>TRBJ2-6|many|TRBV5-1|TRBD1
CASSVGQGRFSGANVLTF
TGCGCCAGCAGCGTTGGACAGGGGCGATTCTCTGGGGCCAACGTCCTGACTTTC
>TRBJ2-3|many|TRBV6-5|NA
CASSYRQRTDTQYF
TGTGCCAGCAGTTACAGGCAGCGCACAGATACGCAGTATTTT
>TRBJ2-7|NA|TRBV20-1|TRBD2
CSAQTSGSSDEQYF
TGCAGTGCTCAAACTAGCGGGAGTAGCGACGAGCAGTACTTC
>TRBJ1-4|once|TRBV4-1|TRBD1
CASSQDPGQENEKLFF
TGCGCCAGCAGCCAAGACCCGGGACAGGAGAATGAAAAACTGTTTTTT
>TRBJ2-3|many|TRBV2|TRBD2
CASQIAGLFDTQYF
TGTGCCAGCCAGATAGCGGGGTTGTTTGATACGCAGTATTTT
>TRBJ1-5|many|TRBV6-1|TRBD1
CASTTTGGGNQPQHF
TGTGCCAGCACCACAACAGGGGGCGGCAATCAGCCCCAGCATTTT
>TRBJ2-7|many|TRBV20-1|NA
CSATRDSYEQYF
TGCAGTGCTACCAGGGACTCCTACGAGCAGTACTTC
>TRBJ2-4|NA|TRBV20-1|NA
CSASFRKNIQYF
TGCAGTGCTAGTTTTCGCAAGAACATTCAGTACTTC
>TRBJ2-7|many|TRBV16|TRBD2
CASSQLASGAYEQYF
TGTGCCAGCAGCCAATTGGCTAGCGGGGCCTACGAGCAGTACTTC
>TRBJ2-5|many|TRBV15|TRBD1
CATSRQGGETQYF
TGTGCCACCAGCCGACAGGGCGGGGAGACCCAGTACTTC
>TRBJ1-2|many|TRBV11-2|NA
CASSSQGGWLDGYTF
TGTGCCAGCAGCTCACAGGGAGGTTGGTTAGATGGCTACACCTTC
>TRBJ1-3|NA|TRBV10-2|NA
CASSHGNTIYF
TGCGCCAGCAGCCATGGAAACACCATATATTTT
>TRBJ1-1|NA|TRBV13|NA
CASSLGVRGEAFF
TGTGCCAGCAGCTTAGGGGTCAGGGGAGAAGCTTTCTTT
>TRBJ1-5|many|TRBV2|NA
CASSEVGGRGAQHF
TGTGCCAGCAGTGAAGTCGGGGGCCGGGGGGCCCAGCATTTT
>TRBJ2-1|NA|TRBV28|NA
CASSLIVSGQYNEQFF
TGTGCCAGCAGTTTAATCGTTTCGGGGCAATACAATGAGCAGTTCTTC
>TRBJ1-4|few|TRBV28|TRBD1
CASSEQGVNEELFF
TGTGCCAGCAGTGAACAGGGGGTTAATGAAGAACTGTTTTTT
>TRBJ2-5|many|TRBV28|TRBD1
CASSPLLGDREETQYF
TGTGCCAGCAGTCCCCTATTGGGGGACAGGGAAGAGACCCAGTACTTC
>TRBJ2-1|many|TRBV27|TRBD2
CASSPSWREVIDEQFF
TGTGCCAGCAGTCCATCGTGGCGGGAGGTGATCGATGAGCAGTTCTTC
>TRBJ1-5|NA|TRBV19|NA
CASSSQGPAQHF
TGTGCCAGTAGTTCTCAGGGGCCGGCCCAGCATTTT
>TRBJ2-5|many|TRBV20-1|NA
CSARGTILGETQYF
TGCAGTGCTAGAGGGACTATACTTGGGGAGACCCAGTACTTC
>TRBJ1-2|many|TRBV19|TRBD1
CASSIGPGQGAGDYGYTF
TGTGCCAGTAGTATAGGTCCGGGACAGGGGGCAGGAGACTATGGCTACACCTTC
>TRBJ2-5|NA|TRBV7-9|TRBD1
CASSVSEGAQETQYF
TGTGCCAGCAGCGTGAGCGAGGGGGCCCAAGAGACCCAGTACTTC
>TRBJ1-1|many|TRBV27|TRBD1
CASSRTGGITEAFF
TGTGCCAGCAGTCGGACAGGGGGCATTACTGAAGCTTTCTTT
>TRBJ1-2|NA|TRBV9|TRBD1
CASSVRTGRDYGYTF
TGTGCCAGCAGCGTCCGGACAGGGAGGGACTATGGCTACACCTTC
>TRBJ2-5|many|TRBV5-1|TRBD2
CASSLLAGEVTQETQYF
TGCGCCAGCAGCTTGCTAGCGGGAGAGGTGACCCAAGAGACCCAGTACTTC
>TRBJ1-2|many|TRBV30|NA
CAWTPWVDGYTF
TGTGCCTGGACTCCCTGGGTGGATGGCTACACCTTC
>TRBJ2-7|many|TRBV4-2|TRBD2
CASSQDAPLAGGTYEQYF
TGTGCCAGCAGCCAAGATGCCCCACTAGCGGGGGGCACCTACGAGCAGTACTTC
>TRBJ1-1|NA|TRBV24-1|TRBD1
CATSDFTGEAFF
TGTGCCACCAGTGATTTCACAGGGGAGGCTTTCTTT
>TRBJ2-1|NA|TRBV6-2/TRBV6-3|NA
CASQDYDNEQFF
TGTGCCAGCCAAGACTACGACAATGAGCAGTTCTTC
>TRBJ2-7|many|TRBV28|TRBD2
CASINSGGTYVEQYF
TGTGCCAGCATTAACTCCGGGGGGACGTACGTCGAGCAGTACTTC
>TRBJ2-5|many|TRBV10-2|TRBD2
CASSEGLAGIVTQYF
TGCGCCAGCAGTGAGGGACTAGCGGGAATAGTGACCCAGTACTTC
>TRBJ1-1|few|TRBV4-1|NA
CASSQGVVNTEAFF
TGCGCCAGCAGCCAAGGTGTCGTGAACACTGAAGCTTTCTTT
>TRBJ2-3|many|TRBV2|NA
CASSVRPVGSTDTQYF
TGTGCCAGCAGTGTTCGGCCTGTGGGAAGCACAGATACGCAGTATTTT
>TRBJ2-3|few|TRBV5-1|TRBD1
CASRQGVADTQYF
TGCGCCAGCAGACAGGGGGTAGCAGATACGCAGTATTTT
>TRBJ2-2|many|TRBV12-3/TRBV12-4|NA
CASSLEWGGELFF
TGTGCCAGCAGTTTAGAATGGGGCGGGGAGCTGTTTTTT
>TRBJ1-1|many|TRBV5-1|NA
CASSLADYTEAFF
TGCGCCAGCAGCTTGGCTGACTACACTGAAGCTTTCTTT
>TRBJ2-6|few|TRBV30|TRBD1
CAWTRTGPSGANVLTF
TGTGCCTGGACCCGGACAGGCCCTTCTGGGGCCAACGTCCTGACTTTC
>TRBJ2-7|many|TRBV3-1|NA
CASSQSLGGDSYEQYF
TGTGCCAGCAGCCAAAGCCTTGGGGGCGACTCCTACGAGCAGTACTTC
>TRBJ1-1|NA|TRBV12-3/TRBV12-4|NA
CASSLRGALSAEAFF
TGTGCCAGCAGTCTCAGAGGGGCCCTAAGCGCTGAAGCTTTCTTT
>TRBJ1-1|many|TRBV2|TRBD1
CASSLTTGAASNTEAFF
TGTGCCAGCAGCCTTACTACAGGGGCCGCCTCAAACACTGAAGCTTTCTTT
>TRBJ2-1|many|TRBV6-2/TRBV6-3|NA
CASSYGPRNEQFF
TGTGCCAGCAGCTACGGACCCCGAAATGAGCAGTTCTTC
>TRBJ1-3|NA|TRBV30|NA
CAWSRAFSGNTIYF
TGTGCCTGGAGTAGGGCGTTCTCTGGAAACACCATATATTTT
>TRBJ2-3|NA|TRBV12-3/TRBV12-4|NA
CASSRRGGPDTQYF
TGTGCCAGCAGTCGACGAGGGGGGCCAGATACGCAGTATTTT
>TRBJ2-3|NA|TRBV5-5|NA
CASGQPAGVSTDTQYF
TGTGCCAGCGGCCAACCAGCCGGGGTTAGCACAGATACGCAGTATTTT
>TRBJ2-3|many|TRBV7-8|NA
CASSLRDINTDTQYF
TGTGCCAGCAGCCTCCGGGACATTAACACAGATACGCAGTATTTT